Sequencing of this T cell receptor beta chain was carried out in a study of shared T cell receptors in the human thymus. This clone has just one count. Assay: immunoSEQ multiplex PCR; the TCRdb copy retains only in-frame clones and omits some. The repertoire holds hundreds of thousands of clones, 70% to 90% seen once, with under 0.01% in the top ten. The sample was also reused in another study, on human thymus T cells. In that study: There appeared to be biased usage of V and J genes in thymic and blood repertoires. Related research described thymic repertoires that were highly overlapping among unrelated individuals.

The sequencing input was thymocytes. This sequence originates from a boy in the first two years of life with a congenital heart defect.

CDR3 sequence reads: CASSPGQRSYEQYF. CDR3 nucleotide sequence: TGTGCCAGCAGCCCGGGACAGCGCTCCTACGAGCAGTACTTC. The chain couples TRBV7-2 to TRBJ2-7; 7 bases map to TRBD1. This CDR3 is built from 14 residues. After removal of 5 bases from V and 0 bases from J, the junction contained 4 bases not matched to a gene. Germline V gene lookup returns CDR1 SGHTA and CDR2 FQGNSA.